This TCR beta chain stems from a study of blood T cell repertoires in COVID-19. Study-level background: Collection of acute and convalescent COVID-19 samples took place in the United States, Italy and Spain. The cDNA or gDNA used as material had been derived from T cells, B-cell-depleted T cells, or PBMCs.

The CDR3 contains 13 residues. Germline V gene data show CDR1 as MNHEY and CDR2 as SVGAGI. Trimming shortened V by 4 bases and J by 9 bases, and 10 bases separated the two germline ends. The repertoire was sequenced with immunoSEQ multiplex PCR; TCRdb's copy has only in-frame clones and lacks some. In the table there are about 190,000 clones, roughly 86% of which are singletons. The sequence was collected from a woman in her 70s with active or convalescent COVID-19. The chain uses TRBV6-5 and TRBJ1-6; D is unresolved. Specimen: peripheral blood. The CDR3 loop reads CASSSDTSSPLHF. CDR3 nucleotides: TGTGCCAGCAGTTCTGACACGAGTTCACCCCTCCACTTT.